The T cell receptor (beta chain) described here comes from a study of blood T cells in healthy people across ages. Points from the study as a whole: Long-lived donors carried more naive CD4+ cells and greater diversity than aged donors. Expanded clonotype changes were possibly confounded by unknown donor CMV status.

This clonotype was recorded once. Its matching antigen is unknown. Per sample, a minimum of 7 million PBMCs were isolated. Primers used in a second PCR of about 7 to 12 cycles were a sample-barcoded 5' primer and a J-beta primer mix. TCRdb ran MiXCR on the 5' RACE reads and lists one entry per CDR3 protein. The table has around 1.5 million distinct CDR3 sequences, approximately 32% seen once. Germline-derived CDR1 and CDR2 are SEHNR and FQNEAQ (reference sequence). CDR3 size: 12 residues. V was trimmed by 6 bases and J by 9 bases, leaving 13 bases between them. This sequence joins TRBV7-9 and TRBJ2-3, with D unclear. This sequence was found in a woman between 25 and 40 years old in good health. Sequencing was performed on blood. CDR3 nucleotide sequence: TGTGCCAGCAGGACCGCCGGTGACACGCAGTATTTT. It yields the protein CASRTAGDTQYF.